These 9 T cell receptor beta chains came from one sample sequenced in a study of human T cells and chemical hapten exposure (dated by TCRdb to about 2021). The library was produced with RACE. The instrument was a NextSeq 500. TCRdb trimmed public reads at Q25 via fastp, called clones via MiXCR and kept in-frame beta chains. One record per CDR3 amino acid sequence lists the most common genes and DNA. Within this sample are tens of thousands of distinct CDR3 sequences, with around 7% of them counted one time only. The top ten hold approximately 1.7% of the sample. The time point label, read with the paper, signifies: pre-sensitization, week 0. The treatment or condition label corresponds to: therapeutic diphenylcyclopropenone sensitization with weekly scalp DPC. The sample consisted of whole blood, taken in connection with sensitization to the hapten diphenylcyclopropenone (DPC). The source is a woman aged 30 to 39 with alopecia areata. Some clones in this sample may be carry-over from other donors' samples.

This clonotype was picked up a small number of times. The chain employs TRBV6-4 and TRBJ1-5; maybe TRBD1 (5 bases). The CDR3 runs 14 residues. Per the germline V gene, CDR1 is MRHNA and CDR2 is SNTAGT. Trimming took 3 bases from V and 4 from J, leaving 10 bases between them. The CDR3 DNA reads TGTGCCAGCAGTGAGGGGCCGGTAAATCAGCCCCAGCATTTT. Translated: CASSEGPVNQPQHF.

At least ten counts were recorded for this clonotype. The chain couples TRBV2 to TRBJ1-2; tentative D call: TRBD1 (5 bases). Trimming removed 0 bases from V and 4 bases from J, with 9 bases in between. CDR1 SNHLY and CDR2 FYNNEI come from the germline V gene. This CDR3 region has 14 residues. CDR3 protein: CASSEATDIYGYTF. In nucleotides, the CDR3 is TGTGCCAGCAGTGAAGCGACAGATATCTATGGCTACACCTTC.

The chain links TRBV9 to TRBJ1-2; D uncertain. V gave up 1 base and J gave up 4 bases, with 11 bases separating them. The CDR3 consists of 14 residues. The germline CDR1 and CDR2 sequences are SGDLS and YYNGEE. CDR3: CASSVLDGSYGYTF. As DNA, the CDR3 is TGTGCCAGCAGCGTACTGGACGGCTCCTATGGCTACACCTTC.

This clonotype occurred many times. This chain links TRBV5-4 with TRBJ2-3; 7 positions agree with TRBD2. Germline CDR1 reads SGHNT; CDR2 reads YYREEE (reference sequence). The CDR3 runs to 16 residues. J was trimmed by 2 bases and V by 5 bases; bases with no gene match: 11. The DNA of the CDR3 is TGTGCCAGCAGACGCGAAAAGCGGGGTCTCACAGATACGCAGTATTTT. It codes for CASRREKRGLTDTQYF.

This clonotype has at least ten counts. The chain uses TRBV4-2 and TRBJ2-3; 9 positions match TRBD2. The J segment lost 4 bases and the V segment lost 4 bases, leaving 6 bases of the junction unmatched. Germline values: CDR1 LGHNA, CDR2 YNFKEQ. This CDR3 contains 15 residues. CDR3 protein: CASSPPAGGADTQYF. The CDR3 bases are TGTGCCAGCAGCCCCCCAGCGGGGGGTGCAGATACGCAGTATTTT.

This clonotype was picked up many times. At one end, the junction sequence differs from germline, possibly due to a read error. The rearrangement uses TRBV5-1 and TRBJ2-5; D is unresolved. CDR1 is SGHRS, CDR2 YFSETQ, per germline. This CDR3 comprises 13 residues. DNA of the CDR3: TGCGCCAGCAGCTTGGACTACCAGGAGACCCAGTACTTC. Translated, it gives CASSLDYQETQYF.

The sample holds many counts of this clonotype. This chain connects TRBV10-3 to TRBJ1-4; TRBD1 matches 7 bases. CDR3 length: 11 residues. The V segment lost 10 bases and the J segment 7 bases; nucleotides outside the gene matches: 3. CDR1 is ENHRY, CDR2 SYGVKD, per germline. In nucleotides, the CDR3 is TGTGCCACCAGGGACAGTGAAAAACTGTTTTTT. Amino acid sequence: CATRDSEKLFF.

Comment on this clonotype: A read error may explain this, as a much larger clone is one base away. The genes are TRBV2 and TRBJ1-1; D remains ambiguous. The germline gives CDR1 SNHLY, CDR2 FYNNEI. The CDR3 has 14 residues. V lost 4 bases to trimming and J lost 0 bases, with 9 bases between them. In DNA form, the CDR3 reads TGTGCCAGCAGTGCGGTGGATGTGAACACTGAAGCTTTCTTT. Protein: CASSAVDVNTEAFF.

This clonotype was counted many times. This chain uses TRBV14 with TRBJ1-1; D gene ambiguous. Trimming pared 0 bases from V and 14 bases from J, leaving 19 bases between. Germline V CDR1 and CDR2: SGHDN, FVKESK. The length of the CDR3 is 14 residues. CDR3 DNA sequence: TGTGCCAGCAGCCAAGAAGTAGGAGGGCCCCTCGTCTTCTTT. Its translation is CASSQEVGGPLVFF. Based on the CDR3 plus reference TRBV14 and TRBJ1-1, the full variable domain is EAGVTQFPSHSVIEKGQTVTLRCDPISGHDNLYWYRRVMGKEIKFLLHFVKESKQDESGMPNNRFLAERTGGTYSTLKVQPAELEDSGVYFCASSQEVGGPLVFFGQGTRLTVV.